This T cell receptor (beta chain) was sequenced during a study of Ad26.COV2.S vaccination and SARS-CoV-2 variants. This clone appeared a single time. As to treatment: some 20 received Ad26.COV2.S at low or high dose, single or two shots; several received placebo; per-sample allocation not given. After the first vaccine or placebo injection, samples were drawn on day 63. Germline V gene data show CDR1 as LGHDT and CDR2 as YNNKEL (reference sequence). The CDR3 sequence is 11 residues long. V lost 3 bases and J 7 bases, leaving 6 bases between the germline ends. Clones were read by immunoSEQ multiplex PCR, and TCRdb kept only the in-frame ones, dropping some. This sample carries some 300,000 clones, 85% of them seen once, and the ten largest clones take around 2%.

The clonotype comes from a person between 18 and 65 years old who received the Ad26.COV2.S COVID-19 vaccine or a placebo. Sample: peripheral blood, taken in a trial of Ad26.COV2.S vaccine versus placebo. J is TRBJ1-1 and V is TRBV3-1 (or the pseudogene TRBV3-2); D gene uncertain. The CDR3 is CASSHGGEAFF. In DNA, the CDR3 is TGTGCCAGCAGCCACGGTGGTGAAGCTTTCTTT.